In its sample, the clone carrying this T cell receptor (beta chain) was seen a few times. Profiling relied on immunoSEQ multiplex PCR, and the TCRdb table lists in-frame clones only, not all of them. The sample consists of 450,000 to 500,000 clones, roughly 87% of them appearing once. The data derive from a study of blood T cell repertoires in COVID-19. CDR3 size: 16 residues. Trimming left V 2 bases short and J 5 bases short, with 18 bases between. CDR1 MNHEY and CDR2 SVGAGI come from the germline V gene. Material: PBMCs or T cells enriched from blood (not recorded which). This rearrangement joins TRBV6-5 to TRBJ1-2; D ambiguous. This TCR was sampled from a woman aged 18-29 years who had recovered from COVID-19. The DNA for the CDR3 is TGTGCCAGCAGTTACGGGCAGCTCCCTAGGAGGTATGGCTACACCTTC. Protein: CASSYGQLPRRYGYTF.